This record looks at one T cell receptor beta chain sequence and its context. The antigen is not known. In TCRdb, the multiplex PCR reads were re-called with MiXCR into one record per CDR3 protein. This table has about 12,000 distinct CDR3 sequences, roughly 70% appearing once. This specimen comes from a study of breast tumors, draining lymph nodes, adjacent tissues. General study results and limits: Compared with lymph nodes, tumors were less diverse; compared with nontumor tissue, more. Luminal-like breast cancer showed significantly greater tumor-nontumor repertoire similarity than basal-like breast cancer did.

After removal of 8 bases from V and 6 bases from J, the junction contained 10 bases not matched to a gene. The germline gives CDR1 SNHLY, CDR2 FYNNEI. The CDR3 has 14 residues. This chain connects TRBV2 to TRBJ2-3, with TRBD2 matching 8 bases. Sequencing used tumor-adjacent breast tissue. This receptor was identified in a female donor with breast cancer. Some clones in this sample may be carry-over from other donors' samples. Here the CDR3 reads CASSPGGGTDTQYF. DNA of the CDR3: TGTGCCAGCTCGCCCGGGGGGGGGACGGATACGCAGTATTTT.